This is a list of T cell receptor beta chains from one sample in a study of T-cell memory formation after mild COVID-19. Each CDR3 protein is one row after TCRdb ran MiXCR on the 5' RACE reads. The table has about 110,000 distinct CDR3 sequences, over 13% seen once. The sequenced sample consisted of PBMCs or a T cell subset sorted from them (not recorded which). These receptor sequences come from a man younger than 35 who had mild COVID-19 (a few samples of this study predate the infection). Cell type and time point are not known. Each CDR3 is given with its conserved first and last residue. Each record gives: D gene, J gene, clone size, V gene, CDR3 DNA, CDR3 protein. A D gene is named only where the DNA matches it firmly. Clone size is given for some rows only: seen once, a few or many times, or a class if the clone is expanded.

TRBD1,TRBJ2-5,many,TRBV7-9,TGTGCCAGCAGCTTAAGGACAGGGCTTATTCAAGAGACCCAGTACTTC,CASSLRTGLIQETQYF
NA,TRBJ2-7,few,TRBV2,TGTGCCAGCAGTGAAGGTGGGGGGTCGACCTACGAGCAGTACTTC,CASSEGGGSTYEQYF
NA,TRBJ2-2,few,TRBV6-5,TGTGCCAGCAGTTACTCAGGACTATACCACACCGGGGAGCTGTTTTTT,CASSYSGLYHTGELFF
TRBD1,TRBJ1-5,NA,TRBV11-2,TGTGCCAGCAGCTTAGCAGGGGGCTTCGGTCAGCCCCAGCATTTT,CASSLAGGFGQPQHF
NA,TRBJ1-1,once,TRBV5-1,TGCGCCAGCAGCCCCCAGGGTAACACTGAAGCTTTCTTT,CASSPQGNTEAFF
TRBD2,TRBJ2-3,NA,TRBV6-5,TGTGCCAGCAGTAACTGGGAGGGAGCAGATACGCAGTATTTT,CASSNWEGADTQYF
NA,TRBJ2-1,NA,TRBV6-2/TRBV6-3,TGTGCCAGCAGACGTCGGACAGTGGGAGGGCAGTTCTTC,CASRRRTVGGQFF
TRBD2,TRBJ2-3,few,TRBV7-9,TGTGCCAGCAGCGACTGGGCCGGGGGGATCAACACAGATACGCAGTATTTT,CASSDWAGGINTDTQYF
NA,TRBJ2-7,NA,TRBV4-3,TGCGCCAGCAGCCAAGAGCATTTCGGGGCCTTTAGCTCCTACGAGCAGTACTTC,CASSQEHFGAFSSYEQYF
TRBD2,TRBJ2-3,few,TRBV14,TGTGCCAGCAGCCAAGATCTTGGAGTAGCGGGGTCTGGCACAGATACGCAGTATTTT,CASSQDLGVAGSGTDTQYF
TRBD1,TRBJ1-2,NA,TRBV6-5,TGTGCCAGCAGGGGACGAGGGACAGCAGATTGGGACTATGGCTACACCTTC,CASRGRGTADWDYGYTF
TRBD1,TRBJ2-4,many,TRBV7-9,TGTGCCAGCAGCTCCCACGGGACAGGGACTCAGTACTTC,CASSSHGTGTQYF
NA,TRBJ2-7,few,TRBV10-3,TGTGCCCTCCTGCTCCGAAGGGACATAACCTCCTACGAGCAGTACTTC,CALLLRRDITSYEQYF
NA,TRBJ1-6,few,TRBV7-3,TGTGCCAGCAGCTTTCTAGGTCAAAATTCACCCCTCCACTTT,CASSFLGQNSPLHF
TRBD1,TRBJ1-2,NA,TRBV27,TGTGCCAGCAGCCCAGGGACAGGGAGTGGCTACACCTTC,CASSPGTGSGYTF
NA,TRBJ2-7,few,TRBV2,TGTGCCAGCAGTGGTGAGGGTTCGATCTCCTACGAGCAGTACTTC,CASSGEGSISYEQYF
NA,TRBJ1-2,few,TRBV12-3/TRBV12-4,TGTGCCAGCACTCCCGGGGGCGGCTATGGCTACACCTTC,CASTPGGGYGYTF
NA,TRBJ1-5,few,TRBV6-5,TGTGCCAGCAGCCACGGAGTTAGGCAGCCCCAGCATTTT,CASSHGVRQPQHF
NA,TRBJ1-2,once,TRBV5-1,TGCGCCAGCAGCTTGGAGGACGGAGGCTACACCTTC,CASSLEDGGYTF
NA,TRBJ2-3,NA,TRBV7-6,TGTGCCAGCAGCCCCGAAGGGAGAAAACGGGACCAGCCGTATTTT,CASSPEGRKRDQPYF
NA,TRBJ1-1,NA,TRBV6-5,TGTGCCAGCAGTTACGGGGGTGCAGCCACTGAAGCTTTCTTT,CASSYGGAATEAFF
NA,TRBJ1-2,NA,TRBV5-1,TGCGCCAGCAGCTCCATCGGGGATGGCTACACCTTC,CASSSIGDGYTF
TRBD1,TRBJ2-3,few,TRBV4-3,TGCGCCAGCAGCCAAGCGACCGGACAGGGGGAAAGGTCAGATACGCAGTATTTT,CASSQATGQGERSDTQYF
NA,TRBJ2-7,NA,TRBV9,TGTGCCAGCAGCCCCCGGTCAAGCACTTACGAGCAGTACTTC,CASSPRSSTYEQYF
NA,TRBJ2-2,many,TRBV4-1,TGCGCCAGCAGACATCCCGGGGAGGCCGGGGAGCTGTTTTTT,CASRHPGEAGELFF
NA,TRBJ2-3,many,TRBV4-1,TGCGCCAGCAGCCAAGAGGACAGCACAGATACGCAGTATTTT,CASSQEDSTDTQYF
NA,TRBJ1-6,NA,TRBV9,TGTGCCAGCACTATTACAGGGTCTACACCCCTCCACTTT,CASTITGSTPLHF
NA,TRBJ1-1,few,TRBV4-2,TGTGCCAGCACTCTCGGTTTCGGCACTGAAGCTTTCTTT,CASTLGFGTEAFF
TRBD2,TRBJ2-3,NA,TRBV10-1,TGCGCCAGCAGTGAGGCAGCGGGGGGGCAAGATACGCAGTATTTT,CASSEAAGGQDTQYF
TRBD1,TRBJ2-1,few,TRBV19,TGTGCCAGTACCATGGCAGGGGGCTCAAATGAGCAGTTCTTC,CASTMAGGSNEQFF
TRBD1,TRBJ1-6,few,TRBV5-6,TGTGCCAGCAGCCCGGCGGGACAGGGGGTCATTAATTCACCCCTCCACTTT,CASSPAGQGVINSPLHF
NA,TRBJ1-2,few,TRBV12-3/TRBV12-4,TGTGCCAGCGGTCCGATTCCCTACACCTTC,CASGPIPYTF
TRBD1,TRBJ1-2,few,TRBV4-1,TGCGCCAGCAGCGCAGGGGGCGCAGGCTACACCTTC,CASSAGGAGYTF
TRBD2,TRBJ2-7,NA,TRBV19,TGTGCCAGTAGTATCCTGACTAGCGGGGGACGGATCTACGAGCAGTACTTC,CASSILTSGGRIYEQYF
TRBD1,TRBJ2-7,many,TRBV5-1,TGCGCCAGTAGAGGGACAGTAGACTACGAGCAGTACTTC,CASRGTVDYEQYF
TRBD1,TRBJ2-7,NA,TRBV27,TGTGCCAGCAGTTTATCCCCAGGGACAGGGTTCTACGAGCAGTACTTC,CASSLSPGTGFYEQYF
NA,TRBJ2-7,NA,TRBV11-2,TGTGCCAGCAGCGATGGACGGACCTACGAGCAGTACTTC,CASSDGRTYEQYF
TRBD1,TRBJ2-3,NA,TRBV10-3,TGTGCCATCAGTGAGTCGGGGACAGGGGTCGGAGATACGCAGTATTTT,CAISESGTGVGDTQYF
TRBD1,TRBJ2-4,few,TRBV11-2,TGTGCCAGCAGCGACAGGGGGCGGGAGAACATTCAGTACTTC,CASSDRGRENIQYF
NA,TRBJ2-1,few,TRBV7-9,TGTGCCAGCAGCCTAACCTTAGGACCGAACAATGAGCAGTTCTTC,CASSLTLGPNNEQFF